One and the same sample provided the 31 T cell receptor beta chains below, sequenced in a study of cytomegalovirus exposure and HLA in healthy donors. This PCR relied on a set of 60 Vbeta primers and 13 Jbeta primers. The data were produced by immunoSEQ multiplex PCR, yet TCRdb's version contains in-frame clones alone and is incomplete. The sample includes about 100,000 clones, roughly 79% of them seen just once. Material for sequencing was PBMCs. The receptors shown here come from a woman aged 40-49 years in good health and CMV-seronegative.

CDR3 sequence reads: CASSSGGEQFF. The CDR3, as DNA: TGTGCCAGCAGCTCGGGGGGTGAGCAGTTCTTC. The chain couples TRBV5-6 to TRBJ2-1, with 7 bases fitting TRBD2. Germline loops: CDR1 SGHDT, CDR2 YYEEEE. Trimming cost V 3 bases and J 9 bases; bases outside gene matches: 0. CDR3 size: 11 residues.

The V call is TRBV6-5, the J call TRBJ1-2; D is uncertain. V lost 0 bases, J lost 5 bases, and 10 bases lay in between. Germline V gene data show CDR1 as MNHEY and CDR2 as SVGAGI. This CDR3 region has 14 residues. The CDR3 protein is CASSYSSRRYGYTF. The DNA of the CDR3 is TGTGCCAGCAGTTACTCGTCCAGAAGATATGGCTACACCTTC.

The chain links TRBV12-5 to TRBJ2-7; 7 bases line up with TRBD1. This CDR3 is built from 15 residues. J gave up 5 bases and V 2 bases, and 9 bases lay outside the gene matches. The V gene's germline CDR1 is LGHNT and CDR2 FRNRAP. The CDR3 region is CASGLQRQGLHEQYF. DNA for the CDR3: TGTGCTAGTGGTTTGCAGAGACAGGGTCTCCACGAGCAGTACTTC.

V usage is TRBV19 and J usage is TRBJ2-3; maybe TRBD2 (6 bases). Germline V lookup: CDR1 LNHDA, CDR2 SQIVND (reference sequence). The CDR3 has 14 residues. V was shortened by 7 bases and J by 2 bases, with 13 bases between the two germline ends. This CDR3 is CASKEGLYTDTQYF. As DNA, the CDR3 is TGTGCCAGTAAGGAGGGCCTATACACAGATACGCAGTATTTT.

This chain connects TRBV6-5 to TRBJ1-5, with TRBD1 matching over 7 bases. The CDR3 runs 14 residues. The junction had 4 bases not matched to a gene; V was cut back by 6 bases and J by 2 bases. Germline values: CDR1 MNHEY, CDR2 SVGAGI. The CDR3, as DNA: TGTGCCAGCAGCGACACAGGGGGCAATCAGCCCCAGCATTTT. As protein: CASSDTGGNQPQHF.

The chain joins TRBV19 to TRBJ1-1; tentatively, D is TRBD1 (5 bases). Trimming removed 4 bases at V and 1 base at J, with 13 bases between. The CDR3 is 15 amino acids. Germline V gene data show CDR1 as LNHDA and CDR2 as SQIVND (reference sequence). CDR3 bases: TGTGCCAGTAGTACCCACCGGGGGAGGAACACTGAAGCTTTCTTT. Translation gives CASSTHRGRNTEAFF.

This clone was observed once. This sequence joins TRBV9 and TRBJ1-6; a weak D match, TRBD1 (5 bases). The CDR3 runs to 16 residues. Germline-derived CDR1 and CDR2 are SGDLS and YYNGEE. The ends were cut back, 0 bases at V and 0 bases at J, with 7 bases in the middle. The CDR3: CASSVGGNSYNSPLHF. CDR3 coding DNA: TGTGCCAGCAGCGTAGGGGGCAACTCCTATAATTCACCCCTCCACTTT.

The rearrangement joins TRBV10-3 to TRBJ2-7, with 8 nucleotides matching TRBD2. The junction had 5 bases not matched to a gene; V was cut back by 2 bases and J by 2 bases. Germline V gene data show CDR1 as ENHRY and CDR2 as SYGVKD. The CDR3 contains 15 residues. This CDR3 reads CAISEPAGGAYEQYF. The DNA of the CDR3 is TGTGCCATCAGTGAGCCCGCGGGGGGAGCCTACGAGCAGTACTTC.

The V call is TRBV5-1, the J call TRBJ2-3; 9 bases are a match to TRBD1. The CDR3 consists of 16 residues. V shed 0 bases and J 3 bases; nucleotides not matched to a gene: 5. The germline V gene encodes CDR1 SGHRS and CDR2 YFSETQ. The CDR3 sequence: CASSLEGQGVTDTQYF. The CDR3 region has the DNA TGCGCCAGCAGCTTGGAGGGACAGGGTGTGACAGATACGCAGTATTTT.

The rearrangement uses TRBV7-9 and TRBJ2-1; 9 bases are a match to TRBD2. V trimming: 5 bases; J trimming: 5 bases; junction bases outside the gene matches: 10. Looked up from germline, CDR1 is SEHNR and CDR2 is FQNEAQ (reference sequence). CDR3 size: 16 residues. The CDR3 DNA follows: TGTGCCAGCAGCGACCCGGGACTAGCACCAGACAATGAGCAGTTCTTC. Protein product: CASSDPGLAPDNEQFF.

V usage is TRBV11-3 and J usage is TRBJ2-5; D unresolved. Germline loops: CDR1 SGHNT, CDR2 YENEEA. V lost 1 base and J 4 bases, leaving 16 bases between the germline ends. The CDR3 has 16 amino acids. CDR3 nucleotide sequence: TGTGCCAGCAGCTTAGGGGCTGCCTCCTCGTTAGAGACCCAGTACTTC. Translating it yields CASSLGAASSLETQYF. Together with reference TRBV11-3 and TRBJ2-5, the CDR3 gives the full variable domain: EAGVVQSPRYKIIEKKQPVAFWCNPISGHNTLYWYLQNLGQGPELLIRYENEEAVDDSQLPKDRFSAERLKGVDSTLKIQPAELGDSAVYLCASSLGAASSLETQYFGPGTRLLVL.

The table lists this clone with a few counts. This same CDR3 is encoded by further DNA sequences in the sample. The V and J genes are TRBV9 and TRBJ2-7, with D possibly matching TRBD2 (5 bases). The CDR3 runs 14 residues. Germline CDR1 is SGDLS and CDR2 is YYNGEE. V was cut by 4 bases and J by 0 bases, with 11 bases left in between. Here the CDR3 reads CASSPRTASYEQYF. The CDR3 region has the DNA TGTGCCAGCAGCCCTCGGACTGCCTCCTACGAGCAGTACTTC.

V and J are TRBV6-5 and TRBJ1-5; D gene unclear. Germline loops: CDR1 MNHEY, CDR2 SVGAGI. Trimming removed 7 bases at V and 7 bases at J, with 8 bases between. The CDR3 extends over 11 amino acids. The CDR3 protein is CASKREQPQHF. The CDR3 nucleotides are TGTGCCAGCAAACGAGAACAGCCCCAGCATTTT.

Turning to this clone: At one end, the junction sequence differs from germline, possibly due to a read error. This chain connects TRBV7-2 to TRBJ2-1; no clear D gene. The CDR3 consists of 15 residues. Germline-derived CDR1 and CDR2 are SGHTA and FQGNSA. The CDR3 loop reads CASTLPGSHGNEQFF. In DNA form, the CDR3 reads TGTGCCAGCACCTTACCGGGTTCCCACGGGAATGAGCAGTTCTTC. The full variable domain, completed using reference TRBV7-2 and TRBJ2-1, is GAGVSQSPSNKVTEKGKDVELRCDPISGHTALYWYRQSLGQGLEFLIYFQGNSAPDKSGLPSDRFSAERTGGSVSTLTIQRTQQEDSAVYLCASTLPGSHGNEQFFGPGTRLTVL.

V usage is TRBV29-1 and J usage is TRBJ2-1, with D unresolved. CDR3 size: 10 residues. Germline CDR1 reads SQVTM; CDR2 reads ANQGSEA. Trimming left V 4 bases short and J 6 bases short, with 4 bases between. This chain's CDR3 is CSVVVNEQFF. The CDR3 coding sequence is TGCAGCGTTGTCGTCAATGAGCAGTTCTTC.

The V call is TRBV5-1, the J call TRBJ2-1, with 10 nucleotides matching TRBD1. The CDR3 is made up of 15 amino acids. V shed 3 bases, J shed 6 bases, and the junction held 6 bases outside the gene matches. CDR1 is SGHRS, CDR2 YFSETQ, per germline. This chain's CDR3 is CASSWTGTGVNEQFF. In nucleotides, the CDR3 is TGCGCCAGCAGCTGGACCGGGACAGGGGTCAATGAGCAGTTCTTC.

The rearrangement joins TRBV28 to TRBJ2-2; D not certain. V lost 6 bases, J lost 1 base, and 12 bases lay in between. Germline loops: CDR1 MDHEN, CDR2 SYDVKM. The CDR3 consists of 15 residues. CDR3 in DNA: TGTGCCAGCAGAGCCGGCGGCAAGAACACCGGGGAGCTGTTTTTT. The encoded protein is CASRAGGKNTGELFF.

The chain has TRBV28 and TRBJ2-3, with 7 bases fitting TRBD1. Germline trimming cut 5 bases from V and 0 bases from J; bases unmatched to any gene: 5. This CDR3 is built from 15 residues. Germline CDR1 is MDHEN and CDR2 is SYDVKM. The CDR3 DNA reads TGTGCCAGCAGTGAAGACAGGGCTAGCACAGATACGCAGTATTTT. It specifies CASSEDRASTDTQYF. Variable domain in full (rest from reference TRBV28 and TRBJ2-3): DVKVTQSSRYLVKRTGEKVFLECVQDMDHENMFWYRQDPGLGLRLIYFSYDVKMKEKGDIPEGYSVSREKKERFSLILESASTNQTSMYLCASSEDRASTDTQYFGPGTRLTVL.

The chain has TRBV30 and TRBJ1-3; TRBD1 is a possible D gene (6 bases). This CDR3 spans 14 amino acids. V was clipped by 2 bases and J by 4 bases, with 12 bases between them. The germline V gene encodes CDR1 GTSNPN and CDR2 SVGIG (reference sequence). CDR3 sequence (DNA): TGTGCCTGGAGTCTGGGGGCAGGAGGAAACACCATATATTTT. Translating gives CAWSLGAGGNTIYF.

Details on this clone: The junction differs from germline at one of its ends, possibly a read error. V gene TRBV7-9 combines with J gene TRBJ2-3; 9 nucleotides match TRBD2. Germline-derived CDR1 and CDR2 are SEHNR and FQNEAQ (reference sequence). This CDR3 region has 16 residues. The chain's CDR3 is CSSSFLLAGNTDTQYF. CDR3 DNA sequence: TGTTCCAGCAGCTTCCTCCTAGCGGGGAACACAGATACGCAGTATTTT.

The chain recombines TRBV7-2 with TRBJ2-2, with D possibly TRBD1 on 6 matching bases. Germline loops: CDR1 SGHTA, CDR2 FQGNSA. The CDR3 sequence is 14 residues long. The V and J ends lost 6 bases and 2 bases respectively, with 10 bases between them. The DNA for the CDR3 is TGTGCCAGCAGAACAGGGCGAAACACCGGGGAGCTGTTTTTT. It translates to CASRTGRNTGELFF.

In its sample, this clone was seen once. This rearrangement joins TRBV7-8 to TRBJ2-7; 11 bases are a match to TRBD2. V lost 5 bases, J lost 5 bases, and 5 bases stayed unmatched. The CDR3 is 14 residues long. Looked up from germline, CDR1 is SGHVS and CDR2 is FQNEAQ. The CDR3 region is CASSRTSGRDEQYF. CDR3 coding DNA: TGTGCCAGCAGCCGCACTAGCGGGAGAGACGAGCAGTACTTC.

The chain employs TRBV28 and TRBJ1-2; D call uncertain. This CDR3 comprises 14 residues. Trimming shortened V by 6 bases and J by 4 bases, and 15 bases separated the two germline ends. The V gene's germline CDR1 is MDHEN and CDR2 SYDVKM. CDR3 protein: CASSSSSEVYGYTF. The CDR3 DNA follows: TGTGCCAGCAGCTCGTCCTCCGAGGTCTATGGCTACACCTTC.

The J gene is TRBJ1-1, the V gene TRBV9; D perhaps matches TRBD1 (6 bases). The length of the CDR3 is 16 residues. The germline V gene has CDR1 SGDLS and CDR2 YYNGEE. The V gene lost 3 bases and the J gene lost 3 bases, with 18 bases spanning the gap. The CDR3 loop is CASSALSGGAYTEAFF. CDR3 sequence (DNA): TGTGCCAGCAGCGCGCTCAGTGGGGGCGCGTACACTGAAGCTTTCTTT.

The chain carries TRBV6-1 and TRBJ1-3; D may be TRBD1 (5 bases). The CDR3 sequence is 15 residues long. Trimming pared 0 bases from V and 8 bases from J, leaving 14 bases between. The germline gives CDR1 MNHNS, CDR2 SASEGT. Here the CDR3 reads CASSEASDIRYTIYF. Written as DNA, the CDR3 is TGTGCCAGCAGTGAAGCTTCGGACATCAGGTACACCATATATTTT.

The gene calls are TRBV4-2 and TRBJ1-3; D is unresolved. Trimming took off 5 bases at V and 4 bases at J, with 12 bases between the two ends. The germline gives CDR1 LGHNA, CDR2 YNFKEQ. The CDR3 length is 14 residues. Written as DNA, the CDR3 is TGTGCCAGCAGCGACTCCCGTCGGGGAAACACCATATATTTT. Translating it yields CASSDSRRGNTIYF.

Worth noting for this clone: Its ends do not fully match the called genes, so a read error is possible. The chain employs TRBV7-9 and TRBJ2-7; TRBD2 might be the D (6 bases). This CDR3 contains 15 residues. Germline-derived CDR1 and CDR2 are SEHNR and FQNEAQ (reference sequence). The CDR3, as DNA: TGTTCCAGCAGCTTAGGGCCGGGGGAACCCTACGAGCAGTACTTC. Residues: CSSSLGPGEPYEQYF.

The rearrangement links TRBV4-2 to TRBJ2-7; 9 positions agree with TRBD1. V was pared by 1 base and J by 3 bases, with 4 bases of the junction left unmatched. The CDR3 contains 15 residues. Germline assignment: CDR1 LGHNA and CDR2 YNFKEQ. The CDR3, as DNA: TGTGCCAGCAGCCAAGGGACAGGGGAATACTACGAGCAGTACTTC. Translated: CASSQGTGEYYEQYF.

Only one count was recorded for this clone. V usage is TRBV7-3 and J usage is TRBJ1-1; no clear D. V was pared by 2 bases and J by 0 bases, with 7 bases between. The germline gives CDR1 SGHTA, CDR2 FQGTGA. CDR3 length equals 14 residues. The CDR3 loop is CASSLEGLNTEAFF. The DNA for the CDR3 is TGTGCCAGCAGCTTAGAGGGTTTGAACACTGAAGCTTTCTTT.

The chain uses TRBV19 and TRBJ2-2; 9 bases map to TRBD1. The CDR3 covers 16 residues. J gave up 6 bases and V 1 base, and 6 bases lay outside the gene matches. The germline V gene encodes CDR1 LNHDA and CDR2 SQIVND (reference sequence). The CDR3 DNA reads as TGTGCCAGTAGTATAGGGACAGGGGATCGCCCCGGGGAGCTGTTTTTT. Protein product: CASSIGTGDRPGELFF.

The gene calls are TRBV29-1 and TRBJ1-1; tentatively, D is TRBD1 (6 bases). Germline-derived CDR1 and CDR2 are SQVTM and ANQGSEA. Trimming cost V 3 bases and J 4 bases, with 12 bases left between them. This CDR3 comprises 13 residues. Here the CDR3 DNA reads TGCAGCGTTGAGGGGGCGTCGGGCACTGAAGCTTTCTTT. Its protein is CSVEGASGTEAFF.